This T cell receptor beta chain was profiled in a study of T cells in Graves' hyperthyroidism and ophthalmopathy. For the study at large: Blood from the periphery was taken at initial diagnosis, before any treatment. General observations from the study: From stable hyperthyroidism, ophthalmopathy was separated by a 13 V-J model.

Patients affected by ophthalmopathy presented a Clinical Activity Score of at least 3, a NOSPECS grade of at least 4, and disease duration below 3 months. It was uncontrolled infection, other autoimmune disease, pregnancy or lactation that excluded patients. Many counts were recorded for this clonotype. What it binds is unknown. There were TCR beta CDR3 regions amplified from RNA transcripts. HTBI primers were employed in a first-round RT-PCR of the TCR CDR3. MiXCR, applied by TCRdb to the multiplex PCR reads, yields one record per CDR3 protein. Of about 600,000 distinct CDR3 sequences in the sample, 13% to 15% were seen once. Germline V gene sequence: CDR1 SQVTM, CDR2 ANQGSEA. V lost 3 bases to trimming and J lost 7 bases, with 21 bases between them. The CDR3 totals 16 residues.

Sequences were obtained from blood. This clonotype was sampled from a woman aged 18 to 35 with Graves' ophthalmopathy. The chain employs TRBV29-1 and TRBJ1-4; maybe TRBD1 (6 bases). The CDR3 DNA is TGCAGCGTTGAGTTAAGCCTCGGGGGCCGGGGTGAAAAACTGTTTTTT. Protein: CSVELSLGGRGEKLFF.